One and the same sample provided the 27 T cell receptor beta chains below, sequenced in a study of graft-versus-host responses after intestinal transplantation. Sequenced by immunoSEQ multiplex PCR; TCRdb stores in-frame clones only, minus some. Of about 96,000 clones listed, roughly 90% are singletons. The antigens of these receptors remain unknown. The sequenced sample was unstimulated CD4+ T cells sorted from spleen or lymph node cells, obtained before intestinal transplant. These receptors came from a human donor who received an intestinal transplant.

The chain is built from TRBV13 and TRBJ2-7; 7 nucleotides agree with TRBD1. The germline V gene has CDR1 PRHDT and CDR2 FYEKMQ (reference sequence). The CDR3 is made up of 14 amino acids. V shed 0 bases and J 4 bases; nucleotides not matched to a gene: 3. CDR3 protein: CASSLGGTVYEQYF. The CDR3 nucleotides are TGTGCCAGCAGCTTAGGCGGGACAGTATACGAGCAGTACTTC.

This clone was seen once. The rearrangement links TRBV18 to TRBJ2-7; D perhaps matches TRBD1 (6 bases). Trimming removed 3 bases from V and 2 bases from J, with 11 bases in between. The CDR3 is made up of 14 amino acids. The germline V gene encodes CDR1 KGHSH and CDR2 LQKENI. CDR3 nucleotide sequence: TGTGCCAGCTCACCTGGACAGAGGGCCTACGAGCAGTACTTC. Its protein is CASSPGQRAYEQYF.

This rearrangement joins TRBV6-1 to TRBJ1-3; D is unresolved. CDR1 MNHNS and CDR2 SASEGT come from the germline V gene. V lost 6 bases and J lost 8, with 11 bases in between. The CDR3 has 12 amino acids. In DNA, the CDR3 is TGTGCCAGCAGCCTTCGTCGAGACACCATATATTTT. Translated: CASSLRRDTIYF.

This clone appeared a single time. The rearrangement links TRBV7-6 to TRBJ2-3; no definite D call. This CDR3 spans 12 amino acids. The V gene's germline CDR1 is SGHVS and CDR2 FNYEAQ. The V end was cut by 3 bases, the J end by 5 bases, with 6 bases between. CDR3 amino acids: CASSFLRDTQYF. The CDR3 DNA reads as TGTGCCAGCAGCTTTCTTCGAGATACGCAGTATTTT. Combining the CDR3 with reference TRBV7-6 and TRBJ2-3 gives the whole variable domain GAGVSQSPRYKVTKRGQDVALRCDPISGHVSLYWYRQALGQGPEFLTYFNYEAQQDKSGLPNDRFSAERPEGSISTLTIQRTEQRDSAMYRCASSFLRDTQYFGPGTRLTVL.

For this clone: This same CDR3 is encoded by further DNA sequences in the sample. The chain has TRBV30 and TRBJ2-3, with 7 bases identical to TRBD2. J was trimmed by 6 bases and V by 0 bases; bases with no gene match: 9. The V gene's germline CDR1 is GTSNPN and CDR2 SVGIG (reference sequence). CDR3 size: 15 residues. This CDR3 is CAWSVGGRGTDTQYF. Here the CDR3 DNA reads TGTGCCTGGAGTGTTGGCGGGAGAGGTACGGATACGCAGTATTTT.

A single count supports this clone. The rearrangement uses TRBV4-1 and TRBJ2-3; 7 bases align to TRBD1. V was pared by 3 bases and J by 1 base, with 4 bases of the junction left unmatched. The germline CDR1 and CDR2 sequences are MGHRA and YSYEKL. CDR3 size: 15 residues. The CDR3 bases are TGCGCCAGCAGCCACAGAACAGGGGGCACAGATACGCAGTATTTT. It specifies CASSHRTGGTDTQYF.

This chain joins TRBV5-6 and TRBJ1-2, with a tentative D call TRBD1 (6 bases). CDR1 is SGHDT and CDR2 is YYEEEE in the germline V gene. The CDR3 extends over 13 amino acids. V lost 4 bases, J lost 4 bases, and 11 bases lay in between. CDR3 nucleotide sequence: TGTGCCAGCAGCCCCAGGGGCTCCTATGGCTACACCTTC. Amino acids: CASSPRGSYGYTF.

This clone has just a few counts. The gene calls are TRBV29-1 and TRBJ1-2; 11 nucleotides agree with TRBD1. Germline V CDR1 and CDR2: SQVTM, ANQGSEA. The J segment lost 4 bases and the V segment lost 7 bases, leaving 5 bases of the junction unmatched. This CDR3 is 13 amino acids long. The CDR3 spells CSAEGQGGYGYTF. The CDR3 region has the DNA TGCAGCGCCGAGGGACAGGGGGGCTATGGCTACACCTTC. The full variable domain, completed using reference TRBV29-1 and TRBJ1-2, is SAVISQKPSRDICQRGTSLTIQCQVDSQVTMMFWYRQQPGQSLTLIATANQGSEATYESGFVIDKFPISRPNLTFSTLTVSNMSPEDSSIYLCSAEGQGGYGYTFGSGTRLTVV.

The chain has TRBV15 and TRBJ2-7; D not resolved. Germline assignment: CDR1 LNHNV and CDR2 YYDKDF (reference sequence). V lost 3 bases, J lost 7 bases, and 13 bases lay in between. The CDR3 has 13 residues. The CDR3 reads CATSSLQSGEQYF. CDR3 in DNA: TGTGCCACCAGCAGCCTCCAGTCCGGGGAGCAGTACTTC.

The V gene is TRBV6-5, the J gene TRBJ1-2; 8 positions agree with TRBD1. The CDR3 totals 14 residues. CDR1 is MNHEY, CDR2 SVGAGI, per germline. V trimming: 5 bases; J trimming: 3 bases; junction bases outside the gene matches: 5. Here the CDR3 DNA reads TGTGCCAGCAGTCGGACAGGGACGGACTATGGCTACACCTTC. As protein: CASSRTGTDYGYTF.

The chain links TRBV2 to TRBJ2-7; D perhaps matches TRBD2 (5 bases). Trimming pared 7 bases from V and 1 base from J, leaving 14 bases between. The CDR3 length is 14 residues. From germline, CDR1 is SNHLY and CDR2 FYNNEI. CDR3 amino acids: CASNRLATSYEQYF. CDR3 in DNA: TGTGCCAGCAACCGTCTAGCCACATCCTACGAGCAGTACTTC. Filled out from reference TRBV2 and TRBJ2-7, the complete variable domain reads EPEVTQTPSHQVTQMGQEVILRCVPISNHLYFYWYRQILGQKVEFLVSFYNNEISEKSEIFDDQFSVERPDGSNFTLKIRSTKLEDSAMYFCASNRLATSYEQYFGPGTRLTVT.

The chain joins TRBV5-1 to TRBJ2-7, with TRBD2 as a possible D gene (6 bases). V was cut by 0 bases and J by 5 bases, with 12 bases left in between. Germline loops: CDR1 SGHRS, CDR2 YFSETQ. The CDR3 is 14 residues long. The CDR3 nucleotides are TGCGCCAGCAGCTTGGCGGCGGGGTCCCACGAGCAGTACTTC. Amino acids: CASSLAAGSHEQYF.

CDR3 in amino acids: CASSPGTITHEQYF. The CDR3 DNA is TGTGCCAGCAGCCCCGGGACAATCACCCACGAGCAGTACTTC. The V and J genes are TRBV28 and TRBJ2-7; TRBD1 is a possible D gene (6 bases). Trimming removed 6 bases from V and 5 bases from J, with 17 bases in between. The CDR3 sequence is 14 residues long. CDR1 and CDR2 (germline): MDHEN, SYDVKM.

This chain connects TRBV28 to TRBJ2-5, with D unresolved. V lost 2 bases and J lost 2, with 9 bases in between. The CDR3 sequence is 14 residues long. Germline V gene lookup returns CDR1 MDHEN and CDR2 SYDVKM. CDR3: CASSLSPPQETQYF. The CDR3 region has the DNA TGTGCCAGCAGTTTAAGCCCCCCGCAAGAGACCCAGTACTTC. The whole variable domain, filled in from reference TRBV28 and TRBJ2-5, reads DVKVTQSSRYLVKRTGEKVFLECVQDMDHENMFWYRQDPGLGLRLIYFSYDVKMKEKGDIPEGYSVSREKKERFSLILESASTNQTSMYLCASSLSPPQETQYFGPGTRLLVL.

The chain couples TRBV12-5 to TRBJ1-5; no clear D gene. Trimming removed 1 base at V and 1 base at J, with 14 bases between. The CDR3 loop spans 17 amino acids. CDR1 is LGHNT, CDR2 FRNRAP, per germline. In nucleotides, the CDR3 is TGTGCTAGTGGTTTGGGCCCTTCGGGAGACAGCAATCAGCCCCAGCATTTT. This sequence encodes CASGLGPSGDSNQPQHF. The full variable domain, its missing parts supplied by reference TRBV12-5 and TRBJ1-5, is DARVTQTPRHKVTEMGQEVTMRCQPILGHNTVFWYRQTMMQGLELLAYFRNRAPLDDSGMPKDRFSAEMPDATLATLKIQPSEPRDSAVYFCASGLGPSGDSNQPQHFGDGTRLSIL.

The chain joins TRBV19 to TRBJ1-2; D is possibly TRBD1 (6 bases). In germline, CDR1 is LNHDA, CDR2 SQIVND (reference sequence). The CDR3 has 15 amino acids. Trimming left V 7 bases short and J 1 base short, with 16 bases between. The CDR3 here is CASIATGTLNYGYTF. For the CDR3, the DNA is TGTGCCAGTATTGCAACCGGGACACTTAACTATGGCTACACCTTC.

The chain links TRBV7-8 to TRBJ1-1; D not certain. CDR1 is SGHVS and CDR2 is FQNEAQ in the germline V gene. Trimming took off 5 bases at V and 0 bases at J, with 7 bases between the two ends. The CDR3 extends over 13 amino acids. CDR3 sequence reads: CASSRGVNTEAFF. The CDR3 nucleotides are TGTGCCAGCAGCCGCGGGGTGAACACTGAAGCTTTCTTT.

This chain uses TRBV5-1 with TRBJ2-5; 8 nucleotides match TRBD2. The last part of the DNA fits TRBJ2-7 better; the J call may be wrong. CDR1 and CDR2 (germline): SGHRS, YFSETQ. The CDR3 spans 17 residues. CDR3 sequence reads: CASSLAGLAGPTYEQYF. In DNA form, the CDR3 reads TGCGCCAGCAGCTTGGCCGGTTTAGCGGGACCAACCTACGAGCAGTACTTC.

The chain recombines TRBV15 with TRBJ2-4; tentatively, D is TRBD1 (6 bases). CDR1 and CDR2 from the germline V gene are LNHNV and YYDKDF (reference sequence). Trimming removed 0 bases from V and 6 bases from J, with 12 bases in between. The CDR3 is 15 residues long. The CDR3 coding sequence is TGTGCCACCAGCAGAGATTTCACAGGGTCAAACATTCAGTACTTC. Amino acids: CATSRDFTGSNIQYF.

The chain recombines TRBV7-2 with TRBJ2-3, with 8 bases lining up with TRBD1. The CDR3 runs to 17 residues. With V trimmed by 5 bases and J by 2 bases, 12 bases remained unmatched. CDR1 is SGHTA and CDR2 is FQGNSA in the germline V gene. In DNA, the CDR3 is TGTGCCAGCAGCGGTATGGGCAGGGGGCGGGTCACAGATACGCAGTATTTT. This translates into CASSGMGRGRVTDTQYF.

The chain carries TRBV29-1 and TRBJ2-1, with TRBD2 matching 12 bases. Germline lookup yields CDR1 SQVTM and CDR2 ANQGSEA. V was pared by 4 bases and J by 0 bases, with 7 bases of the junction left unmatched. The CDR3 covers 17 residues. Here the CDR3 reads CSVVGLAGPSSYNEQFF. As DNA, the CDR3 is TGCAGCGTTGTGGGACTAGCGGGCCCGAGCTCCTACAATGAGCAGTTCTTC.

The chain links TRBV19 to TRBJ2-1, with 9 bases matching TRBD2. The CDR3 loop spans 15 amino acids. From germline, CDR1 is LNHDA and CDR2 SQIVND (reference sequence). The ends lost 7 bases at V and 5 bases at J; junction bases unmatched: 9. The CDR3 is CASNAHSGGNNEQFF. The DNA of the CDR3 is TGTGCCAGTAACGCCCATAGCGGGGGAAACAATGAGCAGTTCTTC.

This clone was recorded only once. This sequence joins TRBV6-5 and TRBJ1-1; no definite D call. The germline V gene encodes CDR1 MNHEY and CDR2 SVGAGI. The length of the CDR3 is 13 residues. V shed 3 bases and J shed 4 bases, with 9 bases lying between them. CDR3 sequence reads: CASSYIAGTEAFF. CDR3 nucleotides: TGTGCCAGCAGTTATATTGCGGGCACTGAAGCTTTCTTT.

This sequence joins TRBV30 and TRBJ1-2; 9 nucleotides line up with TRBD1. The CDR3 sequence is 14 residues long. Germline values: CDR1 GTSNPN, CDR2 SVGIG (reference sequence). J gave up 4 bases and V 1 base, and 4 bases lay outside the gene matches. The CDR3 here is CAWSGGTGLYGYTF. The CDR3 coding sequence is TGTGCCTGGAGTGGGGGGACAGGGCTCTATGGCTACACCTTC.

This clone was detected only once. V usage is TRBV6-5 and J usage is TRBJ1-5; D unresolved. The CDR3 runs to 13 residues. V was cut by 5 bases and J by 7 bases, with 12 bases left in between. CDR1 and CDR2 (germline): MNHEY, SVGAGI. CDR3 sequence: CASSEEGRQPQHF. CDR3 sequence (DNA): TGTGCCAGCAGTGAAGAGGGCCGGCAGCCCCAGCATTTT.

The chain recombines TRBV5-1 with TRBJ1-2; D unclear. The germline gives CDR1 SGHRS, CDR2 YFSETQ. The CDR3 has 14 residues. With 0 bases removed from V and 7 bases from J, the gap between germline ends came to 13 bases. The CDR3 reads CASSLEVPEGGYTF. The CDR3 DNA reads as TGCGCCAGCAGCTTGGAAGTGCCTGAGGGTGGCTACACCTTC.

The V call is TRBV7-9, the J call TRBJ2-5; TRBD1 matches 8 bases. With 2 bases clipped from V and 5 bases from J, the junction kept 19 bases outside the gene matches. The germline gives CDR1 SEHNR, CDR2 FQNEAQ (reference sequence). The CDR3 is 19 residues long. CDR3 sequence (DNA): TGTGCCAGCAGCTTAACCAGGGGGCGCGGAGTATTAGTCAAGGAGACCCAGTACTTC. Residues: CASSLTRGRGVLVKETQYF. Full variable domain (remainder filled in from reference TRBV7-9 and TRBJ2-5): DTGVSQNPRHKITKRGQNVTFRCDPISEHNRLYWYRQTLGQGPEFLTYFQNEAQLEKSRLLSDRFSAERPKGSFSTLEIQRTEQGDSAMYLCASSLTRGRGVLVKETQYFGPGTRLLVL.